This passage covers 12 T cell receptor beta chains from one sample sequenced in a study of blood T cell repertoires in COVID-19. Sequencing was performed with immunoSEQ multiplex PCR; in TCRdb, only in-frame clones are kept and a portion is missing. The sample consists of a few hundred thousand clones, 85% of them appearing once. The source material was PBMCs or T cells enriched from blood (not recorded which). These receptor sequences come from a woman in her forties or fifties who had recovered from COVID-19.

V gene TRBV7-2 combines with J gene TRBJ2-7, with 10 bases fitting TRBD2. Germline V gene data show CDR1 as SGHTA and CDR2 as FQGNSA. The CDR3 totals 16 residues. Trimming cost V 2 bases and J 7 bases; bases outside gene matches: 11. CDR3 in DNA: TGTGCCAGCAGCTTATGGCTAGCGGGAGTCTCGGAGGAGCAGTACTTC. This translates into CASSLWLAGVSEEQYF. Using reference TRBV7-2 and TRBJ2-7 for the parts outside the CDR3, the full variable domain is GAGVSQSPSNKVTEKGKDVELRCDPISGHTALYWYRQSLGQGLEFLIYFQGNSAPDKSGLPSDRFSAERTGGSVSTLTIQRTQQEDSAVYLCASSLWLAGVSEEQYFGPGTRLTVT.

The V gene is TRBV18, the J gene TRBJ1-3; D is unresolved. Trimming removed 5 bases from V and 7 bases from J, with 9 bases in between. Germline V gene data show CDR1 as KGHSH and CDR2 as LQKENI. The CDR3 is 12 residues long. The CDR3 DNA sequence: TGTGCCAGCTCATACCCAGGCAACACCATATATTTT. Its translation is CASSYPGNTIYF.

This sequence joins TRBV19 and TRBJ1-5, with D unclear. V lost 7 bases and J 5 bases, leaving 12 bases between the germline ends. The CDR3 has 13 amino acids. CDR1 and CDR2 from the germline V gene are LNHDA and SQIVND (reference sequence). CDR3 sequence reads: CASTMGGYQPQHF. CDR3 sequence (DNA): TGTGCCAGTACTATGGGAGGGTATCAGCCCCAGCATTTT.

The V and J genes are TRBV11-2 and TRBJ2-1; TRBD1 aligns across 12 bases. V lost 5 bases, J lost 5 bases, and 10 bases stayed unmatched. CDR3 length equals 17 residues. Germline V gene data show CDR1 as SGHAT and CDR2 as FQNNGV. The CDR3 is CASSPGRDRGRDNEQFF. The CDR3 bases are TGTGCCAGCAGCCCAGGGCGGGACAGGGGGCGCGACAATGAGCAGTTCTTC.

The rearrangement uses TRBV4-2 and TRBJ1-3; the D gene is possibly TRBD1 (5 bases). Germline CDR1 LGHNA, CDR2 YNFKEQ. V lost 6 bases to trimming and J lost 2 bases, with 14 bases between them. CDR3 length: 15 residues. The CDR3 spells CASSETREPGNTIYF. CDR3 nucleotides: TGTGCCAGCAGTGAAACCAGGGAACCTGGAAACACCATATATTTT.

The chain joins TRBV7-2 to TRBJ2-5, with 11 bases identical to TRBD2. CDR1 and CDR2 (germline): SGHTA, FQGNSA. Trimming cost V 2 bases and J 4 bases; bases outside gene matches: 3. The CDR3 totals 15 residues. The CDR3 region is CASSLKLAGAETQYF. The DNA for the CDR3 is TGTGCCAGCAGCTTAAAACTAGCGGGGGCAGAGACCCAGTACTTC.

The V gene is TRBV5-8, the J gene TRBJ2-7; 7 nucleotides line up with TRBD2. Per germline, CDR1 SGHTS and CDR2 YDEGEE. This CDR3 contains 16 residues. V lost 0 bases and J lost 1; bases outside the gene matches: 7. CDR3 bases: TGTGCCAGCAGCTTGGGCCTCCGGGACTATTCCTACGAGCAGTACTTC. As protein: CASSLGLRDYSYEQYF.

The chain combines TRBV28 with TRBJ1-1; the match to TRBD1 covers 11 bases. CDR3 size: 15 residues. V was clipped by 4 bases and J by 4 bases; unmatched bases: 5. CDR1 and CDR2 from the germline V gene are MDHEN and SYDVKM. The CDR3 region has the DNA TGTGCCAGCAGTTCGGACAGGGGGCTGGGCACTGAAGCTTTCTTT. It translates to CASSSDRGLGTEAFF.

This clone was seen only a few times. V gene TRBV2 combines with J gene TRBJ1-1, with D maybe TRBD1 (5 bases). There are 13 residues in the CDR3. Germline-derived CDR1 and CDR2 are SNHLY and FYNNEI. V was trimmed by 6 bases and J by 3 bases, leaving 11 bases between them. The CDR3, as DNA: TGTGCCAGCAGACGGGTCAGGGACACTGAAGCTTTCTTT. This gives the protein CASRRVRDTEAFF.

The chain joins TRBV5-4 to TRBJ2-1; 7 nucleotides line up with TRBD2. The CDR3 length is 15 residues. The V gene's germline CDR1 is SGHNT and CDR2 YYREEE (reference sequence). Germline trimming cut 4 bases from V and 2 bases from J; bases unmatched to any gene: 6. The CDR3 region is CASSVSRGAYNEQFF. CDR3 nucleotides: TGTGCCAGCAGCGTATCCCGGGGGGCCTACAATGAGCAGTTCTTC.

The chain combines TRBV28 with TRBJ1-2; D perhaps matches TRBD1 (5 bases). The CDR3 is 13 amino acids. Germline CDR1 reads MDHEN; CDR2 reads SYDVKM. Trimming cost V 7 bases and J 3 bases, with 12 bases left between them. The CDR3, as DNA: TGTGCCAGCACCCTCCGGGGGTACTATGGCTACACCTTC. It is translated as CASTLRGYYGYTF.

CDR3 DNA sequence: TGTGCCAGCAGAGTACGGGGGGAGGGCACCGGGGAGCTGTTTTTT. Its protein is CASRVRGEGTGELFF. The chain links TRBV6-5 to TRBJ2-2; TRBD2 agrees at 7 bases. The CDR3 contains 15 residues. The germline CDR1 and CDR2 sequences are MNHEY and SVGAGI. The V and J ends lost 6 bases and 4 bases, in that order; junction bases with no gene match: 8.